Below, 5 T cell receptor beta chains from the same sample are listed, as sequenced in a study of vaccination effects on CD4 cells after COVID-19. CD4+ T cells specific for antigen were expanded with viral peptide pools by the ViraFEST assay before sequencing. Following culture for under 12 days, CD4+ T cells were isolated. The healthy vaccine recipients, who had no prior SARS-CoV-2 infection, showed negative nucleocapsid antibodies. Sequencing used immunoSEQ multiplex PCR; TCRdb keeps in-frame clones, though not all of them. Of more than 20,000 clones listed, about 68% are singletons. The antigens of these receptors remain unknown. The sequencing here drew on CD4+ T cells from PBMCs cultured with HCoV-NL63 spike peptides, taken before COVID-19 vaccination. Receptors originate from a human donor who received a COVID-19 vaccine.

This rearrangement joins TRBV11-2 to TRBJ2-7, with a tentative D call TRBD2 (5 bases). Trimming stripped 4 bases from V and 11 bases from J, with 12 bases between. The CDR3 runs to 11 residues. CDR1 and CDR2 from the germline V gene are SGHAT and FQNNGV. The CDR3 sequence: CASSSPTEEYF. CDR3 sequence (DNA): TGTGCCAGCAGCTCCCCCACGGAGGAGTACTTC.

The chain couples TRBV19 to TRBJ1-1; D unclear. CDR3 length: 15 residues. The germline V and J ends were trimmed by 5 bases and 0 bases, with 13 bases remaining between them. Germline loops: CDR1 LNHDA, CDR2 SQIVND (reference sequence). DNA for the CDR3: TGTGCCAGTAGTCCTTATGGGTTTATGAACACTGAAGCTTTCTTT. It yields the protein CASSPYGFMNTEAFF.

This chain joins TRBV2 and TRBJ1-3, with 7 bases that match TRBD1. This CDR3 contains 12 residues. With 10 bases clipped from V and 4 bases from J, the junction kept 4 bases outside the gene matches. Germline CDR1 is SNHLY and CDR2 is FYNNEI. This chain's CDR3 is CATPDRGNTIYF. CDR3 DNA sequence: TGTGCCACCCCGGACAGGGGAAACACCATATATTTT.

The rearrangement joins TRBV15 to TRBJ2-1; D is unclear. The CDR3 consists of 15 residues. Germline-derived CDR1 and CDR2 are LNHNV and YYDKDF (reference sequence). V was trimmed by 0 bases and J by 7 bases, leaving 13 bases between them. CDR3 DNA: TGTGCCACCAGCAGAGATTGGGCTAGAGGTAATGAGCAGTTCTTC. It encodes CATSRDWARGNEQFF.

This clone was seen a few times. The chain recombines TRBV28 with TRBJ2-3; D uncertain. Germline CDR1 and CDR2: MDHEN and SYDVKM. V was clipped by 0 bases and J by 2 bases, with 9 bases between them. The CDR3 covers 15 residues. CDR3: CASSLWTGNTDTQYF. DNA of the CDR3: TGTGCCAGCAGTTTATGGACCGGAAACACAGATACGCAGTATTTT. Variable domain in full (rest from reference TRBV28 and TRBJ2-3): DVKVTQSSRYLVKRTGEKVFLECVQDMDHENMFWYRQDPGLGLRLIYFSYDVKMKEKGDIPEGYSVSREKKERFSLILESASTNQTSMYLCASSLWTGNTDTQYFGPGTRLTVL.